What follows describes a single T cell receptor beta chain. The antigen remains undetermined. Germline CDR1 is SGHAT and CDR2 is FQNNGV. The CDR3 has 13 amino acids. The germline V and J ends were trimmed by 5 bases and 9 bases, with 14 bases remaining between them. This sample was included in a study of T cell responses to AZD1222 COVID-19 vaccine. Study-level background: Some second doses came at about 4 weeks and others at about 12 weeks; these were pooled. Study-wide findings and caveats: Donors skewed white British and female; clonal diversity was possibly underestimated. Only six individuals given AZD1222 were seropositive at baseline. Reportedly, close to half of spike-specific TCRs are directed against unmutated variant regions.

The table came from immunoSEQ multiplex PCR; TCRdb's copy has only in-frame clones and leaves some out. The sample consists of around 200,000 clones, about 86% of them appearing once. The chain couples TRBV11-2 to TRBJ2-4; the D gene is possibly TRBD2 (6 bases). The sequencing here drew on peripheral blood, taken on day 0 of AZD1222 vaccination. The source of this sequence is an adult in good health. The CDR3 DNA reads TGTGCCAGCAGCCGGACCGGAGGGCCCATTCAGTACTTC. The encoded protein is CASSRTGGPIQYF.